This T cell receptor beta chain was documented in a study of T cell responses to AZD1222 COVID-19 vaccine. Study results and caveats: Two AZD1222 administrations were followed by greater Spike-specific TCR breadth and depth. Regions left unmutated in variants are reportedly the target of nearly half of spike-specific TCRs. Clonal diversity may have been underestimated, and the donors were mostly white British, with more females than males. Researchers took repertoire samples only after the peak T cell response had come.

Clones were read by immunoSEQ multiplex PCR, and TCRdb kept only the in-frame ones, dropping some. The sample contains roughly 150,000 clones, approximately 87% of which appear only once. For this clone: Its antigen is unknown.

The CDR3 loop spans 15 amino acids. The V and J ends lost 3 bases and 2 bases respectively, with 13 bases between them. The germline V gene encodes CDR1 LGHDT and CDR2 YNNKEL (reference sequence). The TCR comes from an adult who received the AZD1222 COVID-19 vaccine. Sequencing used peripheral blood, obtained 28 days after the second AZD1222 dose. V is TRBV3-1 (or the pseudogene TRBV3-2) and J is TRBJ1-1; D may be TRBD1 (6 bases). CDR3 residues: CASSHGWTANTEAFF. The CDR3, as DNA: TGTGCCAGCAGCCATGGGTGGACAGCTAACACTGAAGCTTTCTTT.